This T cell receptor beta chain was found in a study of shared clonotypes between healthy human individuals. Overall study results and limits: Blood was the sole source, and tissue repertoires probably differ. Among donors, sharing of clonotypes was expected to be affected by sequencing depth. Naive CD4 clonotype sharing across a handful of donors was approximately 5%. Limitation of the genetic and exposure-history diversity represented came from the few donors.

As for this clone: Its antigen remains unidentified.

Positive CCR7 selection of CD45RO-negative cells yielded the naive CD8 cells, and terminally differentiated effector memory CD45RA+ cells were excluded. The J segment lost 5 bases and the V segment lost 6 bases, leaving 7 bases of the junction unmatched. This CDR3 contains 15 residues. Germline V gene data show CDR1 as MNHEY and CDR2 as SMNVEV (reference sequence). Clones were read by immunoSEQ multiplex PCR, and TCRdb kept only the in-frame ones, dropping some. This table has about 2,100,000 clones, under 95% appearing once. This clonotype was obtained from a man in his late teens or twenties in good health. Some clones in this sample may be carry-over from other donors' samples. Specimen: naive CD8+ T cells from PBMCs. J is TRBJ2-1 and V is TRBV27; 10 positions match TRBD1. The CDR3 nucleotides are TGTGCCAGCAGCGGCGGGACAGGGGAGGACAATGAGCAGTTCTTC. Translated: CASSGGTGEDNEQFF.